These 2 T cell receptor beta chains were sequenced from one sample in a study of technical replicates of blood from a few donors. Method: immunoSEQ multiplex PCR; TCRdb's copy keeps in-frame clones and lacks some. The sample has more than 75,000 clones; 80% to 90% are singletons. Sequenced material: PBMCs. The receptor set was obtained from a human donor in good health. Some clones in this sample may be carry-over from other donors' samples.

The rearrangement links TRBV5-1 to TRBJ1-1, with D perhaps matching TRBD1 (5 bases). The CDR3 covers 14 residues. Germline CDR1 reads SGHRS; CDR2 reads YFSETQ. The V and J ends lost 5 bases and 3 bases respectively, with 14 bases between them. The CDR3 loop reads CASSLGGLYTEAFF. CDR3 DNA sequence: TGCGCCAGCAGTCTGGGGGGGTTGTACACTGAAGCTTTCTTT.

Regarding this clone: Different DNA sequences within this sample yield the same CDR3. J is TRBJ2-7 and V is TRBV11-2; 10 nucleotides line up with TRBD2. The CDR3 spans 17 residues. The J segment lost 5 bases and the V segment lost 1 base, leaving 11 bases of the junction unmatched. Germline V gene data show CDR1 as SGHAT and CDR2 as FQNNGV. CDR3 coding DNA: TGTGCCAGCAGCTTAGCGGCGGGGCTAGCGGGAGCCAACGAGCAGTACTTC. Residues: CASSLAAGLAGANEQYF. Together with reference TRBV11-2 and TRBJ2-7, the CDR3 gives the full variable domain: EAGVAQSPRYKIIEKRQSVAFWCNPISGHATLYWYQQILGQGPKLLIQFQNNGVVDDSQLPKDRFSAERLKGVDSTLKIQPAKLEDSAVYLCASSLAAGLAGANEQYFGPGTRLTVT.